The entry below describes one TCR beta chain. TCRdb keeps only in-frame clones here, not all; method: immunoSEQ multiplex PCR. The sample yields about 170,000 clones, 70% to 90% seen once. These data come from a study of control samples from healthy donors and cancer patients. V shed 0 bases and J shed 2 bases, with 10 bases lying between them. The CDR3 is made up of 15 amino acids. CDR1 and CDR2 from the germline V gene are SGHRS and YFSETQ. The rearrangement links TRBV5-1 to TRBJ2-3, with unresolved D. The TCR was taken from a woman aged 25-40 years in good health. Sequenced material: blood. This chain's CDR3 is CASSLAATNTDTQYF. The CDR3 coding sequence is TGCGCCAGCAGCTTGGCGGCCACCAACACAGATACGCAGTATTTT.